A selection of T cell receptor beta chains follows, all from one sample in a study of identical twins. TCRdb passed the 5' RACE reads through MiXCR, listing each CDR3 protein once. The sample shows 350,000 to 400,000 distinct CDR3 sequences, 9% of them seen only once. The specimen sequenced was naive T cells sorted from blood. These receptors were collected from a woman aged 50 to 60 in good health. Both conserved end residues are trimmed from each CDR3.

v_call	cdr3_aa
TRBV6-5	ASSYSLGEKLF
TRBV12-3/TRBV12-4	ASSPEGDENIQY
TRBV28	ATSWGGAGRELF
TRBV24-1	ATSGRGNEQF
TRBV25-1	ASSALTSGSIHEQY
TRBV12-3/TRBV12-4	ASSPTPPRGTYEQY
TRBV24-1	ATSGENTGELF
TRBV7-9	ASSQSWPFYNEQF
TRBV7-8	ASSLVGDLPWPQH
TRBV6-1	ASIRGQRSYEQY
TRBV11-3	ASSFRLAGGPVEQY
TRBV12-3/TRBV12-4	ASSPARVTQY
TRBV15	ATSRDSRTDTQY
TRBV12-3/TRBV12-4	ASTNSGGTQY
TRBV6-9	ASMVPNYNSPLH
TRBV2	ALTKVGDAEY
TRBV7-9	ASSPGSGRDYNEQF
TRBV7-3	ASSLTGGFYEQY
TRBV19	ASRPGRYNEQF
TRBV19	ASSITRGQGLSVNTEAF
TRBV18	ASSPSRGTDTQY
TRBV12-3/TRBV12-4	ASSWDNLYEQY
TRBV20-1	SARENRDYNEQF
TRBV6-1	ASGKSPPNEQF
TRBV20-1	SARGLHQETQY